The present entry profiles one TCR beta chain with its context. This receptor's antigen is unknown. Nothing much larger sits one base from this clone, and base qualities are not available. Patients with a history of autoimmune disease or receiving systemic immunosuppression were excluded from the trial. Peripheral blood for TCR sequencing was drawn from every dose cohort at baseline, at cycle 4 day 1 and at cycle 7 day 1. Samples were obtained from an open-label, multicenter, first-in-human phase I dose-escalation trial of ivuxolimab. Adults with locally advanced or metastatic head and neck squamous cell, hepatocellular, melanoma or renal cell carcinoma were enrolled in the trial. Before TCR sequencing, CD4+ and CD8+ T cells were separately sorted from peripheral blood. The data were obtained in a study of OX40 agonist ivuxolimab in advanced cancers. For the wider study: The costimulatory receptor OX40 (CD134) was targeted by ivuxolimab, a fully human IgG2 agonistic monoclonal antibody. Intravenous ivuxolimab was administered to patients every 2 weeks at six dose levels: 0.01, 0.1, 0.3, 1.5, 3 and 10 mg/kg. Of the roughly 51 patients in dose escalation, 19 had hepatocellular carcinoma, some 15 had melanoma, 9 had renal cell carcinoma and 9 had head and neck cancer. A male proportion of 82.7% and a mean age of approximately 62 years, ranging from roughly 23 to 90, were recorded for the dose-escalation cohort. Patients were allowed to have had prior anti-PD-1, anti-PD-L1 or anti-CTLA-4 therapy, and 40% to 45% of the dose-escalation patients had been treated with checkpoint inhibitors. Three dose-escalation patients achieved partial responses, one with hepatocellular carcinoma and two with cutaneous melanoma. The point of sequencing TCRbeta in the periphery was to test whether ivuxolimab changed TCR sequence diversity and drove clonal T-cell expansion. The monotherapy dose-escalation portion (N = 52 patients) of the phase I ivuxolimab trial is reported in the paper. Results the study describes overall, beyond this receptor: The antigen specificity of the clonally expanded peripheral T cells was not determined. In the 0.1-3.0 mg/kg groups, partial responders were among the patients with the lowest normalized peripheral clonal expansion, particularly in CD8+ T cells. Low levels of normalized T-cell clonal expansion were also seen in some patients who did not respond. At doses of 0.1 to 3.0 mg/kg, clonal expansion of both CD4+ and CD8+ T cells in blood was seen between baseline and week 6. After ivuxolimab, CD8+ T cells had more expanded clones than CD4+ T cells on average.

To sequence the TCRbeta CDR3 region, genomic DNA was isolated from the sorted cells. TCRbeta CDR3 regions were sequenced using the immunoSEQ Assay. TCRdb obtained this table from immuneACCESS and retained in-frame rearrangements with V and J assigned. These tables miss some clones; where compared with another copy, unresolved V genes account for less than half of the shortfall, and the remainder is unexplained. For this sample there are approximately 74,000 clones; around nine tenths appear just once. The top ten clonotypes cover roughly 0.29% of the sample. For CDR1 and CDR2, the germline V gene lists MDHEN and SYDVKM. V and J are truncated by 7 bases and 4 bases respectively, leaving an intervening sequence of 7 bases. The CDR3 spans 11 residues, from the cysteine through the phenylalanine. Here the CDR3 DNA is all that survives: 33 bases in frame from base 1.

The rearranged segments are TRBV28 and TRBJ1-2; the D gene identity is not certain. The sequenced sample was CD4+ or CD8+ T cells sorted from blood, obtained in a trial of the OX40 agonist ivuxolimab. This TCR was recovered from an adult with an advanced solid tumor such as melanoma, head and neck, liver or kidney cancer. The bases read TGTGCCAGCACACCTGGCTATGGCTACACCTTC. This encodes CASTPGYGYTF.